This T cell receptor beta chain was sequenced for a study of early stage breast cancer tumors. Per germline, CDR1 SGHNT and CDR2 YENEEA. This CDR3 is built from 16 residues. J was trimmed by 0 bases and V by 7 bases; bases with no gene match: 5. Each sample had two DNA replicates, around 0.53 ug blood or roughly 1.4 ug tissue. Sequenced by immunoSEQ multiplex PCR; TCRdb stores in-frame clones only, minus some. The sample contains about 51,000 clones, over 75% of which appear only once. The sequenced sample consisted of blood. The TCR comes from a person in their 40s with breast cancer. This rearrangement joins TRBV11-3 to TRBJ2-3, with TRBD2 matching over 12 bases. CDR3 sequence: CASTAGTSGSTDTQYF. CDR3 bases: TGTGCCAGCACGGCGGGGACTAGCGGGAGCACAGATACGCAGTATTTT.